Following are 27 T cell receptor beta chains from one sample sequenced in a study of tumor-infiltrating lymphocytes in localized non-small cell lung cancer. Profiled with immunoSEQ multiplex PCR; TCRdb holds only in-frame clones, not every one. Of around 16,000 clones listed, about 48% are singletons. Sequencing was done on a sample of lung tumor tissue. The receptors derive from a human donor with non-small cell lung cancer.

The chain combines TRBV28 with TRBJ1-5; D call uncertain. CDR1 is MDHEN, CDR2 SYDVKM, per germline. This CDR3 has 13 amino acids. V gave up 5 bases and J gave up 6 bases, with 11 bases separating them. The chain's CDR3 is CASSPMGIQPQHF. The CDR3 bases are TGTGCCAGCAGTCCGATGGGGATTCAGCCCCAGCATTTT.

The chain links TRBV4-2 to TRBJ2-7; 12 bases line up with TRBD1. Germline values: CDR1 LGHNA, CDR2 YNFKEQ. V gave up 1 base and J gave up 4 bases; unmatched junction bases: 5. The CDR3 contains 16 residues. This CDR3 reads CASSQVMGQGAYEQYF. Here the CDR3 DNA reads TGTGCCAGCAGCCAAGTCATGGGACAGGGGGCTTACGAGCAGTACTTC.

Of note for this clone: Different DNA sequences within this sample yield the same CDR3. V and J are TRBV19 and TRBJ2-7; D possibly corresponds to TRBD2 (6 bases). V gave up 4 bases and J gave up 2 bases, with 12 bases separating them. Germline-derived CDR1 and CDR2 are LNHDA and SQIVND (reference sequence). The CDR3 consists of 14 residues. The CDR3 nucleotides read TGTGCCAGTAGTACCGGGACTTTTACCTACGAGCAGTACTTC. Residues: CASSTGTFTYEQYF.

In this sample, this clone is medium-sized (0.01 to 0.1%). CDR3: CASSLVSGPSGNTIYF. In nucleotides, the CDR3 is TGTGCCAGCAGCTTAGTGAGCGGACCCTCTGGAAACACCATATATTTT. This chain links TRBV7-9 with TRBJ1-3; D is uncertain. The CDR3 runs to 16 residues. The V end was cut by 1 base, the J end by 0 bases, with 10 bases between. The germline V gene encodes CDR1 SEHNR and CDR2 FQNEAQ (reference sequence).

The CDR3 DNA reads as TGCGCCAGCAGCTTGGTCGACGAGGTCTATGGCTACACCTTC. It codes for CASSLVDEVYGYTF. The chain has TRBV5-1 and TRBJ1-2; D is ambiguous. Germline V gene data show CDR1 as SGHRS and CDR2 as YFSETQ. CDR3 length: 14 amino acids. The V gene lost 0 bases and the J gene lost 4 bases, with 10 bases spanning the gap. Drawing the rest from reference TRBV5-1 and TRBJ1-2, the complete variable domain is KAGVTQTPRYLIKTRGQQVTLSCSPISGHRSVSWYQQTPGQGLQFLFEYFSETQRNKGNFPGRFSGRQFSNSRSEMNVSTLELGDSALYLCASSLVDEVYGYTFGSGTRLTVV.

This clone was seen a few times. The chain combines TRBV4-2 with TRBJ1-1; D might be TRBD1 (5 bases). The CDR3 contains 13 residues. V shed 3 bases and J shed 1 base, with 6 bases lying between them. Germline V CDR1 and CDR2: LGHNA, YNFKEQ. The DNA of the CDR3 is TGTGCCAGCAGCCAGACAGCGAACACTGAAGCTTTCTTT. It specifies CASSQTANTEAFF.

The sample holds many counts of this clone. The chain recombines TRBV7-9 with TRBJ1-2; tentative D call: TRBD1 (6 bases). The CDR3 extends over 14 amino acids. In germline, CDR1 is SEHNR, CDR2 FQNEAQ (reference sequence). V shed 6 bases and J shed 0 bases, with 11 bases lying between them. CDR3 DNA sequence: TGTGCCAGCAGTCCGCAGGGGACTAACTATGGCTACACCTTC. It codes for CASSPQGTNYGYTF. The full variable domain, rest sourced from reference TRBV7-9 and TRBJ1-2, is DTGVSQNPRHKITKRGQNVTFRCDPISEHNRLYWYRQTLGQGPEFLTYFQNEAQLEKSRLLSDRFSAERPKGSFSTLEIQRTEQGDSAMYLCASSPQGTNYGYTFGSGTRLTVV.

This chain connects TRBV11-2 to TRBJ1-1, with D hard to call. Germline CDR1 is SGHAT and CDR2 is FQNNGV. Trimming stripped 3 bases from V and 6 bases from J, with 11 bases between. This CDR3 comprises 13 residues. The CDR3 sequence is CASSFSPGAEAFF. The CDR3, as DNA: TGTGCCAGCAGCTTTTCCCCTGGGGCTGAAGCTTTCTTT.

This clone was observed a handful of times. This chain uses TRBV27 with TRBJ1-2, with TRBD1 matching over 8 bases. The CDR3 is 17 amino acids. The V segment lost 8 bases and the J segment 7 bases; nucleotides outside the gene matches: 21. The germline V gene encodes CDR1 MNHEY and CDR2 SMNVEV (reference sequence). CDR3 region: CASLPLGADRGEGGYTF. The CDR3 DNA reads as TGTGCCAGCCTACCTTTGGGGGCCGACAGGGGAGAGGGTGGCTACACCTTC.

This chain links TRBV14 with TRBJ2-5; 9 bases line up with TRBD2. The CDR3 is 14 amino acids. Germline V gives CDR1 SGHDN, CDR2 FVKESK. V lost 4 bases and J lost 2; bases outside the gene matches: 2. CDR3 sequence reads: CASSRSGGQETQYF. CDR3 bases: TGTGCCAGCAGCCGTAGCGGGGGACAAGAGACCCAGTACTTC.

This clone appeared a few times. V is TRBV30 and J is TRBJ1-2; possibly TRBD1 for D (6 bases). V was cut by 5 bases and J by 4 bases, with 17 bases left in between. CDR1 and CDR2 (germline): GTSNPN, SVGIG (reference sequence). The CDR3 length is 14 residues. The DNA for the CDR3 is TGTGCCTGGGTGAAAGACAGGCCGTCCTATGGCTACACCTTC. It is translated as CAWVKDRPSYGYTF.

In this sample, this clone turned up a few times. V and J are TRBV7-2 and TRBJ2-7; the D gene is possibly TRBD1 (6 bases). Germline V gene sequence: CDR1 SGHTA, CDR2 FQGNSA. The V end was cut by 5 bases, the J end by 7 bases, with 18 bases between. The CDR3 totals 14 residues. This CDR3 reads CASSPGTGRWEQYF. The DNA of the CDR3 is TGTGCCAGCAGCCCGGGTACAGGGCGGTGGGAGCAGTACTTC. Together with reference TRBV7-2 and TRBJ2-7, the CDR3 gives the full variable domain: GAGVSQSPSNKVTEKGKDVELRCDPISGHTALYWYRQSLGQGLEFLIYFQGNSAPDKSGLPSDRFSAERTGGSVSTLTIQRTQQEDSAVYLCASSPGTGRWEQYFGPGTRLTVT.

A few counts support this clone. The chain recombines TRBV19 with TRBJ1-1; D uncertain. Germline V gives CDR1 LNHDA, CDR2 SQIVND (reference sequence). The V end lost 7 bases, the J end lost 0 bases, and 12 bases lay between the germline ends. CDR3 length: 14 residues. The CDR3 here is CASTDGMMNTEAFF. The CDR3 DNA sequence: TGTGCCAGTACCGATGGGATGATGAACACTGAAGCTTTCTTT.

The chain has TRBV11-2 and TRBJ2-1; 7 nucleotides line up with TRBD1. CDR1 and CDR2 (germline): SGHAT, FQNNGV. With V trimmed by 3 bases and J by 3 bases, 5 bases remained unmatched. This CDR3 spans 15 amino acids. The CDR3 coding sequence is TGTGCCAGCAGCTTGTTGACAGGGCTCTACAATGAGCAGTTCTTC. This encodes CASSLLTGLYNEQFF.

The chain recombines TRBV7-9 with TRBJ2-4; 7 positions match TRBD1. This CDR3 is built from 14 residues. Germline trimming cut 2 bases from V and 11 bases from J; bases unmatched to any gene: 9. Germline CDR1 SEHNR, CDR2 FQNEAQ (reference sequence). The CDR3 sequence is CASSLTPQGQVQYF. The DNA of the CDR3 is TGTGCCAGCAGCTTAACCCCACAGGGGCAAGTTCAGTACTTC.

The chain links TRBV6-5 to TRBJ1-1; perhaps TRBD1 as D (5 bases). The CDR3 spans 13 residues. Germline loops: CDR1 MNHEY, CDR2 SVGAGI. Deletions cut 6 bases from V and 1 base from J, with 9 bases between. This chain's CDR3 is CASRWGSNTEAFF. The DNA of the CDR3 is TGTGCCAGCAGATGGGGGTCGAACACTGAAGCTTTCTTT.

Points on this clone: A junction boundary mismatches the germline segment, possibly from a read error. The rearrangement uses TRBV10-3 and TRBJ1-3, with D perhaps matching TRBD1 (6 bases). This CDR3 has 16 amino acids. The germline V gene encodes CDR1 ENHRY and CDR2 SYGVKD. The CDR3 protein is CASSYGQSDEGNTIYF. In nucleotides, the CDR3 is TGTGCCAGCAGTTACGGACAGTCCGATGAAGGAAACACCATATATTTT.

The CDR3 DNA reads as TGCGCCAGCAGCTTGAGGTGGGGGGGCGCAGATACGCAGTATTTT. Its protein product is CASSLRWGGADTQYF. V is TRBV5-1 and J is TRBJ2-3, with D possibly matching TRBD2 (7 bases). The germline gives CDR1 SGHRS, CDR2 YFSETQ. The CDR3 sequence is 15 residues long. V was cut by 1 base and J by 4 bases, with 13 bases left in between.

This rearrangement joins TRBV19 to TRBJ1-4, with D unresolved. Germline CDR1 is LNHDA and CDR2 is SQIVND (reference sequence). The CDR3 covers 11 residues. The V end was cut by 8 bases, the J end by 7 bases, with 8 bases between. The CDR3 loop is CASRTVEKLFF. In DNA form, the CDR3 reads TGTGCCAGTCGGACGGTTGAAAAACTGTTTTTT.

This chain uses TRBV6-5 with TRBJ2-5; D call uncertain. Germline CDR1 is MNHEY and CDR2 is SVGAGI. V lost 7 bases and J 4 bases, leaving 7 bases between the germline ends. The CDR3 is made up of 11 amino acids. CDR3 amino acids: CASTGLETQYF. CDR3 in DNA: TGTGCCAGCACGGGTCTAGAGACCCAGTACTTC.

This chain joins TRBV6-6 and TRBJ1-5; a possible D gene is TRBD1 (6 bases). Germline CDR1 reads MNHNY; CDR2 reads SVGAGI (reference sequence). The length of the CDR3 is 15 residues. Trimming shortened V by 2 bases and J by 7 bases, and 15 bases separated the two germline ends. The CDR3 DNA sequence: TGTGCCAGCAGTTACGTCGGGGGGCGGGTGCAGCCCCAGCATTTT. This encodes CASSYVGGRVQPQHF.

This chain links TRBV5-4 with TRBJ2-2; D is ambiguous. Trimming took 0 bases from V and 6 from J, leaving 15 bases between them. Per germline, CDR1 SGHNT and CDR2 YYREEE (reference sequence). This CDR3 spans 16 amino acids. The CDR3 nucleotides read TGTGCCAGCAGCTTGGTGAACCGGGCCGCATCCGGGGAGCTGTTTTTT. Translating it yields CASSLVNRAASGELFF.

Within the sample, this clone is medium-sized. This rearrangement joins TRBV7-9 to TRBJ1-1, with D possibly being TRBD1 (5 bases). Deletions cut 0 bases from V and 5 bases from J, with 10 bases between. The V gene's germline CDR1 is SEHNR and CDR2 FQNEAQ (reference sequence). This CDR3 has 14 residues. DNA of the CDR3: TGTGCCAGCAGCTTAGCGGGGGGATGGACTGAAGCTTTCTTT. Encoded protein: CASSLAGGWTEAFF.

In this sample, this clone turned up a few times. V gene TRBV7-2 combines with J gene TRBJ2-2, with TRBD2 as a possible D gene (5 bases). The CDR3 length is 13 residues. In germline, CDR1 is SGHTA, CDR2 FQGNSA. With 0 bases removed from V and 7 bases from J, the gap between germline ends came to 6 bases. The CDR3 DNA reads as TGTGCCAGCAGCTTAGCGGGGAGCGGGGAGCTGTTTTTT. Protein product: CASSLAGSGELFF.

This clone was picked up many times. The chain uses TRBV6-4 and TRBJ2-1; 11 nucleotides line up with TRBD2. The CDR3 runs to 15 residues. V lost 0 bases, J lost 6 bases, and 1 base stayed unmatched. Per germline, CDR1 MRHNA and CDR2 SNTAGT. The CDR3 spells CASSDSSGGANEQFF. The CDR3 DNA reads as TGTGCCAGCAGTGACTCTAGCGGGGGGGCCAATGAGCAGTTCTTC.

J is TRBJ1-4 and V is TRBV28; TRBD1 matches at 9 bases. Germline V gene lookup returns CDR1 MDHEN and CDR2 SYDVKM. J gave up 7 bases and V 6 bases, and 9 bases lay outside the gene matches. This CDR3 region has 15 residues. The chain's CDR3 is CASSLLGQGGEKLFF. Written as DNA, the CDR3 is TGTGCCAGCAGCCTCTTGGGACAGGGTGGTGAAAAACTGTTTTTT. Complete variable domain (other parts from reference TRBV28 and TRBJ1-4): DVKVTQSSRYLVKRTGEKVFLECVQDMDHENMFWYRQDPGLGLRLIYFSYDVKMKEKGDIPEGYSVSREKKERFSLILESASTNQTSMYLCASSLLGQGGEKLFFGSGTQLSVL.

This chain links TRBV28 with TRBJ2-7; tentative D call: TRBD1 (6 bases). CDR1 is MDHEN, CDR2 SYDVKM, per germline. This CDR3 is built from 13 residues. V was trimmed by 0 bases and J by 6 bases, leaving 9 bases between them. The CDR3 reads CASSLWGAGEQYF. The CDR3 DNA sequence: TGTGCCAGCAGTTTATGGGGGGCGGGCGAGCAGTACTTC.